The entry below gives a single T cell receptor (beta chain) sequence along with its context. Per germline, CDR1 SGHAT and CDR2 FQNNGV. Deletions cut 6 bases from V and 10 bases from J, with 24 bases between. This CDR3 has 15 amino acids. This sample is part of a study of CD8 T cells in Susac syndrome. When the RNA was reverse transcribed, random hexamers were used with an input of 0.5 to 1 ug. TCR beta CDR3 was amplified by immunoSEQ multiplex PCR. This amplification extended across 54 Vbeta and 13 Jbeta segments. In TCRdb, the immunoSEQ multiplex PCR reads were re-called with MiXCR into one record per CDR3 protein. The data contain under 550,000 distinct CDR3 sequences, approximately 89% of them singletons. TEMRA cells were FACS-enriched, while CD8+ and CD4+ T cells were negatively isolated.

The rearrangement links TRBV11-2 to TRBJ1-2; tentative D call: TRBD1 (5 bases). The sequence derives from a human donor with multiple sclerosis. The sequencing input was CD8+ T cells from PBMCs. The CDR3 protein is CASSHSPRQGGDYTF. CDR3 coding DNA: TGTGCCAGCAGTCATTCCCCACGCCAGGGAGGGGACTACACCTTC. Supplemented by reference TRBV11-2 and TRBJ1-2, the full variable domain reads EAGVAQSPRYKIIEKRQSVAFWCNPISGHATLYWYQQILGQGPKLLIQFQNNGVVDDSQLPKDRFSAERLKGVDSTLKIQPAKLEDSAVYLCASSHSPRQGGDYTFGSGTRLTVV.